Presented here are 32 T cell receptor beta chains from one specimen sequenced in a study of blood T cell repertoires in COVID-19. TCRdb keeps only in-frame clones here, not all; method: immunoSEQ multiplex PCR. The top ten clones hold approximately 6% of a sample with hundreds of thousands of clones, about 83% of them seen once. The material sequenced was peripheral blood. The receptor source for this set is a woman older than 75 with COVID-19, enrolled during active disease.

The chain links TRBV6-1 to TRBJ2-7; a possible D gene is TRBD2 (6 bases). The ends were cut back, 3 bases at V and 1 base at J, with 7 bases in the middle. In germline, CDR1 is MNHNS, CDR2 SASEGT. The CDR3 extends over 13 amino acids. Written as DNA, the CDR3 is TGTGCCAGCAGTGAGGGGAGGTCCTACGAGCAGTACGTC. Encoded protein: CASSEGRSYEQYV.

The table lists this clone with a few counts. The CDR3 region is CASSQSRVGGTNGEAFF. Here the CDR3 DNA reads TGCGCCAGCAGTCAAAGCCGAGTGGGAGGGACGAACGGTGAAGCTTTCTTT. The V and J genes are TRBV23-1 and TRBJ1-1; tentatively, D is TRBD1 (5 bases). TRBV23-1 is annotated as an ORF whose role is uncertain. The CDR3 consists of 17 residues. V shed 2 bases and J shed 7 bases, with 23 bases lying between them.

The rearrangement joins TRBV7-2 to TRBJ2-7; maybe TRBD1 (5 bases). Germline V lookup: CDR1 SGHTA, CDR2 FQGNSA. The CDR3 spans 15 residues. With 1 base removed from V and 2 bases from J, the gap between germline ends came to 12 bases. The CDR3 DNA reads TGTGCCAGCAGCTTAGAGGCGACAGAGACCTACGAGCAGTACTTC. Protein product: CASSLEATETYEQYF.

The chain is built from TRBV2 and TRBJ2-5; 7 bases line up with TRBD1. The CDR3 consists of 12 residues. Germline trimming cut 7 bases from V and 7 bases from J; bases unmatched to any gene: 6. The germline CDR1 and CDR2 sequences are SNHLY and FYNNEI. This CDR3 is CASKGTAGTQYF. The CDR3 DNA follows: TGTGCCAGCAAGGGGACAGCCGGGACCCAGTACTTC. The complete variable domain, with remaining parts taken from reference TRBV2 and TRBJ2-5, reads EPEVTQTPSHQVTQMGQEVILRCVPISNHLYFYWYRQILGQKVEFLVSFYNNEISEKSEIFDDQFSVERPDGSNFTLKIRSTKLEDSAMYFCASKGTAGTQYFGPGTRLLVL.

The chain carries TRBV6-5 and TRBJ1-1; the D is unclear. This CDR3 contains 15 residues. CDR1 MNHEY and CDR2 SVGAGI come from the germline V gene. Trimming cost V 6 bases and J 1 base, with 15 bases left between them. CDR3 coding DNA: TGTGCCAGCAGCCGTTACGAACGGTCGAACACTGAAGCTTTCTTT. The encoded protein is CASSRYERSNTEAFF.

V usage is TRBV7-9 and J usage is TRBJ1-2; weak D call: TRBD1 (6 bases). This CDR3 has 15 amino acids. With 6 bases removed from V and 6 bases from J, the gap between germline ends came to 20 bases. Germline V CDR1 and CDR2: SEHNR, FQNEAQ (reference sequence). The CDR3 here is CASSLKGGVTDGYTF. The CDR3, as DNA: TGTGCCAGCAGTCTTAAAGGGGGGGTAACCGATGGCTACACCTTC.

This chain connects TRBV7-2 to TRBJ2-3, with TRBD2 matching over 12 bases. J lost 0 bases, V lost 2 bases, and 3 bases had no gene match. Germline V gives CDR1 SGHTA, CDR2 FQGNSA. This CDR3 comprises 17 residues. In DNA form, the CDR3 reads TGTGCCAGCAGCTTAAGACTAGCGGGGGCAAGCACAGATACGCAGTATTTT. Protein product: CASSLRLAGASTDTQYF.

The chain uses TRBV5-6 and TRBJ2-3; 13 bases fit TRBD2. The length of the CDR3 is 15 residues. V dropped 5 bases and J dropped 7; count of bases not matched to a gene: 7. Germline CDR1 and CDR2: SGHDT and YYEEEE. The CDR3 DNA sequence: TGTGCCAGCAGTCCCGGGACTAGCGGGGCCTATACGCAGTATTTT. Its protein product is CASSPGTSGAYTQYF.

The chain is built from TRBV19 and TRBJ1-6; 8 bases fit TRBD1. Losses at the gene ends were 5 bases for V and 9 bases for J; bases not matched to a gene: 6. The CDR3 loop spans 14 amino acids. Germline lookup yields CDR1 LNHDA and CDR2 SQIVND (reference sequence). CDR3 in amino acids: CASSLGQDSSPLHF. The CDR3 DNA sequence: TGTGCCAGTAGTTTGGGACAGGATAGTTCACCCCTCCACTTT.

The chain carries TRBV7-2 and TRBJ2-7; 8 positions agree with TRBD2. This CDR3 has 15 amino acids. With V trimmed by 5 bases and J by 2 bases, 8 bases remained unmatched. Germline V CDR1 and CDR2: SGHTA, FQGNSA. CDR3 bases: TGTGCCAGCAGCAACCGGGGGGGGGCGCCCTACGAGCAGTACTTC. This encodes CASSNRGGAPYEQYF.

V gene TRBV5-1 combines with J gene TRBJ1-2; D is possibly TRBD1 (5 bases). CDR1 and CDR2 (germline): SGHRS, YFSETQ. The CDR3 is 16 amino acids. Deletions cut 3 bases from V and 3 bases from J, with 18 bases between. The CDR3 here is CASSSISGLRYYGYTF. The CDR3 nucleotides read TGCGCCAGCAGCTCCATTTCAGGGTTAAGGTACTATGGCTACACCTTC.

The chain combines TRBV27 with TRBJ1-2; 7 positions agree with TRBD1. The CDR3 sequence is 18 residues long. J lost 3 bases, V lost 1 base, and 14 bases had no gene match. Germline CDR1 is MNHEY and CDR2 is SMNVEV (reference sequence). The CDR3 DNA sequence: TGTGCCAGCAGTTTATACGCCCCCCAGGGGGATCTTCACTATGGCTACACCTTC. It yields the protein CASSLYAPQGDLHYGYTF.

The chain couples TRBV6-5 to TRBJ1-1; a weak D match, TRBD1 (6 bases). Germline CDR1 is MNHEY and CDR2 is SVGAGI. V was trimmed by 5 bases and J by 8 bases, leaving 21 bases between them. CDR3 length equals 15 residues. The DNA of the CDR3 is TGTGCCAGCAGTCCCGGGACCTTAGGGGGTATCGAAGCTTTCTTT. Its translation: CASSPGTLGGIEAFF.

This clone is a singleton in its sample. V usage is TRBV28 and J usage is TRBJ1-3, with D perhaps TRBD1 (6 bases). With 6 bases removed from V and 0 bases from J, the gap between germline ends came to 15 bases. This CDR3 spans 16 amino acids. CDR1 is MDHEN and CDR2 is SYDVKM in the germline V gene. CDR3 amino acids: CASSSPKTGSGNTIYF. The DNA for the CDR3 is TGTGCCAGCAGCAGCCCAAAGACAGGCTCTGGAAACACCATATATTTT.

DNA for the CDR3: TGTGCCAGCAGCTTAGAGCGGGGGTATAACTACGAGCAGTACTTC. This codes for CASSLERGYNYEQYF. The rearrangement joins TRBV11-2 to TRBJ2-7; 7 bases are shared with TRBD2. CDR1 is SGHAT, CDR2 FQNNGV, per germline. Trimming at V came to 0 bases and at J to 3 bases, leaving 5 bases not matched to a gene. This CDR3 has 15 amino acids.

The chain carries TRBV10-3 and TRBJ2-1; 8 bases match TRBD2. With V trimmed by 7 bases and J by 4 bases, 9 bases remained unmatched. The CDR3 is made up of 15 amino acids. Germline loops: CDR1 ENHRY, CDR2 SYGVKD. CDR3 nucleotide sequence: TGTGCCATCACCCCCCAGGCGGGGGGATACAATGAGCAGTTCTTC. Encoded protein: CAITPQAGGYNEQFF.

This clone was observed a few times. CDR3 protein: CASSIMTGDSPLHF. The CDR3 DNA follows: TGTGCCAGTAGTATCATGACAGGGGATTCACCCCTCCACTTT. The chain is built from TRBV19 and TRBJ1-6, with 8 bases lining up with TRBD1. The germline V gene encodes CDR1 LNHDA and CDR2 SQIVND (reference sequence). This CDR3 comprises 14 residues. The junction had 3 bases not matched to a gene; V was cut back by 3 bases and J by 8 bases.

The V and J genes are TRBV29-1 and TRBJ2-2, with 9 bases identical to TRBD1. V lost 7 bases to trimming and J lost 5 bases; unmatched junction nucleotides: 8. Germline CDR1 reads SQVTM; CDR2 reads ANQGSEA. This CDR3 comprises 14 residues. CDR3 in amino acids: CSAKDRGGTGELFF. In DNA form, the CDR3 reads TGCAGCGCTAAGGACAGGGGAGGAACCGGGGAGCTGTTTTTT.

J is TRBJ2-1 and V is TRBV9; possible D gene TRBD2, 7 bases. The CDR3 totals 15 residues. The V gene lost 0 bases and the J gene lost 4 bases, with 11 bases spanning the gap. Germline V CDR1 and CDR2: SGDLS, YYNGEE. CDR3 region: CASSVEGGAYNEQFF. Written as DNA, the CDR3 is TGTGCCAGCAGCGTAGAAGGGGGGGCTTACAATGAGCAGTTCTTC.

V and J are TRBV6-6 and TRBJ1-3; 9 bases match TRBD1. The CDR3 is 16 amino acids. Germline V CDR1 and CDR2: MNHNY, SVGAGI (reference sequence). J gave up 1 base and V 6 bases, and 7 bases lay outside the gene matches. CDR3 loop: CASRGFGTGSGNTIYF. The CDR3 nucleotides read TGTGCCAGCAGGGGATTCGGGACAGGGTCTGGAAACACCATATATTTT.

This chain uses TRBV4-1 with TRBJ1-2, with D possibly TRBD1 on 5 matching bases. The CDR3 is 15 residues long. The V gene lost 0 bases and the J gene lost 5 bases, with 13 bases spanning the gap. Germline-derived CDR1 and CDR2 are MGHRA and YSYEKL. The DNA of the CDR3 is TGCGCCAGCAGCCAAGAATCGTCGACAGCTTATGGCTACACCTTC. As protein: CASSQESSTAYGYTF.

This chain joins TRBV7-6 and TRBJ1-4; 8 nucleotides align to TRBD1. The length of the CDR3 is 16 residues. The V gene end was trimmed by 1 base and the J gene end by 4 bases; junction bases not matched to a gene: 5. The germline CDR1 and CDR2 sequences are SGHVS and FNYEAQ. CDR3 sequence: CASSLDQGASNEKLFF. CDR3 bases: TGTGCCAGCAGCTTAGATCAGGGGGCTAGTAATGAAAAACTGTTTTTT.

The CDR3: CASSIEGFRTGGTDTQYF. The CDR3 DNA reads TGTGCCAGTAGTATAGAGGGTTTTCGGACAGGGGGGACAGATACGCAGTATTTT. The gene calls are TRBV19 and TRBJ2-3; 10 nucleotides agree with TRBD1. The CDR3 extends over 18 amino acids. Germline V lookup: CDR1 LNHDA, CDR2 SQIVND (reference sequence). Trimming cost V 0 bases and J 3 bases; bases outside gene matches: 9.

This clone was recorded once. This chain uses TRBV11-3 with TRBJ1-1; D uncertain. The CDR3 length is 13 residues. The germline V and J ends were trimmed by 2 bases and 3 bases, with 7 bases remaining between them. The V gene's germline CDR1 is SGHNT and CDR2 YENEEA. The CDR3 spells CASSLWADTEAFF. The CDR3 DNA is TGTGCCAGCAGCTTATGGGCTGACACTGAAGCTTTCTTT.

The rearrangement joins TRBV18 to TRBJ2-7, with TRBD1 matching 8 bases. V was pared by 3 bases and J by 2 bases, with 3 bases of the junction left unmatched. Germline V gives CDR1 KGHSH, CDR2 LQKENI. This CDR3 region has 14 residues. The CDR3 region is CASSPRDRTYEQYF. The DNA for the CDR3 is TGTGCCAGCTCACCCCGGGACAGGACCTACGAGCAGTACTTC.

The chain links TRBV19 to TRBJ1-1, with D possibly being TRBD1 (5 bases). This CDR3 spans 15 amino acids. Trimming removed 3 bases at V and 2 bases at J, with 13 bases between. Germline V CDR1 and CDR2: LNHDA, SQIVND (reference sequence). In DNA form, the CDR3 reads TGTGCCAGTAGTATGTCCAGGGTAAGCAACACTGAAGCTTTCTTT. Its translation: CASSMSRVSNTEAFF.

Concerning this clone itself: The identical CDR3 is also encoded by other nucleotide sequences in the sample. V and J are TRBV5-4 and TRBJ1-3; D remains unclear. The CDR3 has 15 residues. V lost 0 bases to trimming and J lost 1 base, with 8 bases between them. The germline V gene encodes CDR1 SGHNT and CDR2 YYREEE (reference sequence). CDR3 coding DNA: TGTGCCAGCAGCTTGGCAGGTTCTTCTGGAAACACCATATATTTT. Encoded protein: CASSLAGSSGNTIYF.

The chain uses TRBV11-2 and TRBJ1-6, with 7 bases fitting TRBD1. From germline, CDR1 is SGHAT and CDR2 FQNNGV. Trimming took 2 bases from V and 8 from J; bases not matched to a gene: 12. This CDR3 region has 17 residues. The CDR3 here is CASSLTRQGSWYSPLHF. CDR3 DNA: TGTGCCAGCAGCTTAACCCGACAGGGATCCTGGTATTCACCCCTCCACTTT.

The rearrangement links TRBV12-3 or TRBV12-4 to TRBJ1-2, with D maybe TRBD1 (5 bases). Trimming removed 3 bases from V and 6 bases from J, with 11 bases in between. The CDR3 totals 13 residues. The CDR3 coding sequence is TGTGCCAGCAGTTTTCAGGGCCCCAATGGCTACACCTTC. It specifies CASSFQGPNGYTF.

The genes are TRBV29-1 and TRBJ1-2; 8 bases match TRBD1. This CDR3 has 13 residues. J gave up 5 bases and V 7 bases, and 9 bases lay outside the gene matches. Germline V gives CDR1 SQVTM, CDR2 ANQGSEA. The CDR3 loop is CSAFGQGDYGYTF. CDR3 nucleotides: TGCAGCGCCTTCGGACAGGGCGATTATGGCTACACCTTC.

This chain uses TRBV5-1 with TRBJ2-1; 7 bases match TRBD1. The CDR3 sequence is 15 residues long. With 2 bases clipped from V and 0 bases from J, the junction kept 2 bases outside the gene matches. The V gene's germline CDR1 is SGHRS and CDR2 YFSETQ. The CDR3 DNA follows: TGCGCCAGCAGCTTAGGGGACAGCTCCTACAATGAGCAGTTCTTC. As protein: CASSLGDSSYNEQFF.

V gene TRBV3-1 (or the pseudogene TRBV3-2) combines with J gene TRBJ2-1; 9 bases are a match to TRBD2. Germline CDR1 is LGHDT and CDR2 is YNNKEL (reference sequence). The V and J ends lost 4 bases and 5 bases, in that order; junction bases with no gene match: 12. The CDR3 is made up of 17 amino acids. This CDR3 reads CASSPGRGKRGDNEQFF. DNA for the CDR3: TGTGCCAGCAGCCCAGGGCGGGGGAAGCGGGGGGACAATGAGCAGTTCTTC.